The clone carrying this TCR beta chain was detected ten times or more. Its antigen is still unknown. The read ends 3 residues early relative to the CDR3; the germline J gene fills the gap. Sequencing input was equivalent genomic DNA from CVID and controls. Sequencing used immunoSEQ multiplex PCR; TCRdb keeps in-frame clones, though not all of them. Singletons are absent from the sample, which has under 30,000 clones. Each donor provided roughly 4.5 to 8 ml of heparinized whole blood. The data are from a study of T cell clonality in common variable immunodeficiency. Notes on the study in general: CVID subjects had higher TCRbeta clonality than healthy controls, most marked in about a third. Shared TCRbeta clones were fewer between CVID subjects than controls.

The germline V gene has CDR1 SGHRS and CDR2 YFSETQ. The CDR3 covers 13 residues. The sequencing input was peripheral blood mononuclear cells. The receptor's source is a person aged 18 to 70 in good health. The chain has TRBV5-1 and TRBJ1-2; D may be TRBD1 (5 bases). This CDR3 reads CASSLGADTGYTF. The DNA read from the CDR3 is TGCGCCAGCAGCTTGGGGGCGGACACGGGC.